This TCR beta chain came from a study of PD-L1 blockade in urothelial cancer. The assay was immunoSEQ multiplex PCR, and TCRdb's table has in-frame clones only and misses some. The sample carries some 100,000 clones, more than 70% recorded once. V lost 11 bases, J lost 1 base, and 10 bases lay in between. There are 12 residues in the CDR3. Germline loops: CDR1 SEHNR, CDR2 FQNEAQ (reference sequence). Time point of the sample: pretreatment peripheral blood. The chain has TRBV7-9 and TRBJ2-3; D perhaps matches TRBD2 (6 bases). This receptor was obtained from a woman of 80 years or more with urothelial cancer. This specimen consisted of PBMCs, obtained around atezolizumab (anti-PD-L1) treatment. CDR3 sequence reads: CAGEVGTDTQYF. The CDR3 DNA sequence: TGTGCCGGGGAGGTCGGCACAGATACGCAGTATTTT.